The present T cell receptor beta chain was sequenced within a study of T cell responses to AZD1222 COVID-19 vaccine. Regarding the study as a whole: Scientists sampled the repertoires only once the peak T cell response had passed. As reported, nearly half of all spike-specific TCRs target variant regions that are unmutated. Vaccine-related CD4 TCRs covered spike, predominating at 160-218 and 743-854.

Comments on this clone: Antigen unknown.

From germline, CDR1 is SGHNT and CDR2 YYREEE (reference sequence). CDR3 length: 14 amino acids. Trimming removed 2 bases from V and 5 bases from J, with 14 bases in between. Profiled with immunoSEQ multiplex PCR; TCRdb holds only in-frame clones, not every one. In the table there are 120,000 or so clones, about 92% of which are singletons. The source material was peripheral blood, sampled on day 0 of AZD1222 vaccination. The sequence was collected from an adult in good health. The genes are TRBV5-4 and TRBJ2-7; D gene ambiguous. The CDR3 sequence: CASSFDLLRDEQYF. DNA of the CDR3: TGTGCCAGCAGCTTCGACCTACTTCGGGACGAGCAGTACTTC.